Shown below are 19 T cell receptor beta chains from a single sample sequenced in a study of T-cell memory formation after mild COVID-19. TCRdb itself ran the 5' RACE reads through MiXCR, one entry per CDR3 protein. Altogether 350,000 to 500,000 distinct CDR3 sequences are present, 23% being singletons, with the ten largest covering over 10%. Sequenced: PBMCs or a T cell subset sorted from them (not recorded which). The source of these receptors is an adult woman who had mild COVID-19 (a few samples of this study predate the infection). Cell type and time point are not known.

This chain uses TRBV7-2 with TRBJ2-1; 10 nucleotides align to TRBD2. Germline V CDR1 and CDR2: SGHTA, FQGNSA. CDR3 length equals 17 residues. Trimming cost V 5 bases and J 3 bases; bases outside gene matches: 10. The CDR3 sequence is CASSPATGTSVYNEQFF. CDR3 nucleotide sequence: TGTGCCAGCAGCCCCGCAACCGGGACTAGCGTCTACAATGAGCAGTTCTTC.

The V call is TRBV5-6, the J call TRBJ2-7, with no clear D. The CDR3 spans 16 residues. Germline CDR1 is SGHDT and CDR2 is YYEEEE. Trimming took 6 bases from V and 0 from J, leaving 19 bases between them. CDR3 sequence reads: CASTYLRRHLSYEQYF. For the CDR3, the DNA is TGTGCCAGCACCTATCTACGGCGGCATCTCTCCTACGAGCAGTACTTC.

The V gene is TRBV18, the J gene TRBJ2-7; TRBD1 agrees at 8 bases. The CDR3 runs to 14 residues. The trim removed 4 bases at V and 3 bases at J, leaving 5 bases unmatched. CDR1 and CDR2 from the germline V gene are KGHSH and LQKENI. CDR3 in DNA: TGTGCCAGCTCACAGAGCACAGGGGGCTACGAGCAGTACTTC. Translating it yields CASSQSTGGYEQYF.

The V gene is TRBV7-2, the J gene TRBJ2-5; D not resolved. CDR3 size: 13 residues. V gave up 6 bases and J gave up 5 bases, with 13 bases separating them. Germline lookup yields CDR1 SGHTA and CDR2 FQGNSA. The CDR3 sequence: CASRSQIGETQYF. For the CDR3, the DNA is TGTGCCAGCAGATCTCAGATCGGGGAGACCCAGTACTTC.

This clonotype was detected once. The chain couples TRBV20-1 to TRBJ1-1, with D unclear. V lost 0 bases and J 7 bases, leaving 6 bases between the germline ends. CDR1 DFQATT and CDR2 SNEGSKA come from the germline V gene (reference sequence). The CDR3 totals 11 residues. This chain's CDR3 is CSARDKGEAFF. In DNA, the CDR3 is TGCAGTGCTAGAGATAAGGGTGAAGCTTTCTTT.

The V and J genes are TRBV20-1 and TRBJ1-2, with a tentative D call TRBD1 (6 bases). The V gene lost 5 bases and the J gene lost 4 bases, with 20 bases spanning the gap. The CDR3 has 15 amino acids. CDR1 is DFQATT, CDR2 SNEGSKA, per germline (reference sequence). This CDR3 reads CSASKEDRRTYGYTF. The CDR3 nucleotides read TGCAGTGCTTCTAAAGAAGACAGGAGGACCTATGGCTACACCTTC.

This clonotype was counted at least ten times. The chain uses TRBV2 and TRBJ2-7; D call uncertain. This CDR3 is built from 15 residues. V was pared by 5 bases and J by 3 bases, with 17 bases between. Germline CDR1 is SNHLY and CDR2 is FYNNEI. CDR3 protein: CASSNGPTADYEQYF. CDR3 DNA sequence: TGTGCCAGCAGTAACGGACCCACCGCTGACTACGAGCAGTACTTC.

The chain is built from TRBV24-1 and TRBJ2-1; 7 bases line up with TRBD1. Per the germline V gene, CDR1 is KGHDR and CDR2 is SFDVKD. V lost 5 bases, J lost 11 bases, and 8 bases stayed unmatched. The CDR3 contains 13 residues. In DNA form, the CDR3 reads TGTGCCACCAGTGCCCTCGACAGGGAAAAGCAGTTCTTC. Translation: CATSALDREKQFF.

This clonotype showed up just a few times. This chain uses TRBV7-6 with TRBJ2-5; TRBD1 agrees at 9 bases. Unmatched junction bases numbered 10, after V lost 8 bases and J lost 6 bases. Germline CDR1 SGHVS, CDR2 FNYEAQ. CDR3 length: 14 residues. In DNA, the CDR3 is TGTGCCAGCGGCGGTCCGGGGACAGGGAAGACCCAGTACTTC. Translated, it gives CASGGPGTGKTQYF.

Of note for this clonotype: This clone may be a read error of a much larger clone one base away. For the CDR3, the DNA is TGTGCCAGCAGCGGGACAGCCACAGATACGCAGTATTTT. This translates into CASSGTATDTQYF. The V and J genes are TRBV6-2 or TRBV6-3 and TRBJ2-3; 7 bases line up with TRBD1. Germline V CDR1 and CDR2: MNHEY, SVGEGT. This CDR3 region has 13 residues. The V gene end was trimmed by 6 bases and the J gene end by 2 bases; junction bases not matched to a gene: 2.

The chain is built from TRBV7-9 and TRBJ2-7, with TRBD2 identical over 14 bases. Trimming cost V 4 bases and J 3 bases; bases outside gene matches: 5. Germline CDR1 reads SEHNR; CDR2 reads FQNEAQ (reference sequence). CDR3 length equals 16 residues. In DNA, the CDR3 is TGTGCCAGCAGCTCGGGACTAGCGGGAGTTGGCTACGAGCAGTACTTC. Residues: CASSSGLAGVGYEQYF.

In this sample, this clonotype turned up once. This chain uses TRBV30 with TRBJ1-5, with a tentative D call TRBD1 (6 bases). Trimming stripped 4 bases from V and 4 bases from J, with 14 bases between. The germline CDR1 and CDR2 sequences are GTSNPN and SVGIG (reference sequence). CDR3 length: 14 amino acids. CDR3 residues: CAWNPGRGNQPQHF. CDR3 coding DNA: TGTGCCTGGAATCCGGGCAGGGGAAATCAGCCCCAGCATTTT.

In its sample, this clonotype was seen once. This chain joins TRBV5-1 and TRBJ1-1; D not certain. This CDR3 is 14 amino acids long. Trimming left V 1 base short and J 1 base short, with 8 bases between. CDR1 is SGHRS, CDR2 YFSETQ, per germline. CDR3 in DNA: TGCGCCAGCAGCTTGAGAAATGAGAACACTGAAGCTTTCTTT. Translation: CASSLRNENTEAFF.

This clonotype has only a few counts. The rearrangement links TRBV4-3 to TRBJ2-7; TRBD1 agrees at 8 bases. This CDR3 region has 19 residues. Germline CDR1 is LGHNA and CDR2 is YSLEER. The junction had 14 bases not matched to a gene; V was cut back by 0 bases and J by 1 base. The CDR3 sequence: CASSQEGLFSGQVSYEQYF. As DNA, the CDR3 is TGCGCCAGCAGCCAAGAGGGGCTTTTCTCGGGACAGGTATCCTACGAGCAGTACTTC.

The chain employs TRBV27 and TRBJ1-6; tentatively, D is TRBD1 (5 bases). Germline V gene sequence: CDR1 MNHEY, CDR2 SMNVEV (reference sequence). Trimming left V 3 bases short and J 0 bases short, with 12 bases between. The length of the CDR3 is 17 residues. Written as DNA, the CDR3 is TGTGCCAGCAGTTTCGAAAAGGGGAGCTCCTATAATTCACCCCTCCACTTT. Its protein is CASSFEKGSSYNSPLHF.

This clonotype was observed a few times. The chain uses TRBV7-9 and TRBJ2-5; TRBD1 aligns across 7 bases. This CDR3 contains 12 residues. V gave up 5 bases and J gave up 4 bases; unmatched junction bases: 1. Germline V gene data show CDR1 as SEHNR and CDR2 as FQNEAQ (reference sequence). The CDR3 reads CASSRGRETQYF. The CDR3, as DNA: TGTGCCAGCAGCAGGGGGCGAGAGACCCAGTACTTC.

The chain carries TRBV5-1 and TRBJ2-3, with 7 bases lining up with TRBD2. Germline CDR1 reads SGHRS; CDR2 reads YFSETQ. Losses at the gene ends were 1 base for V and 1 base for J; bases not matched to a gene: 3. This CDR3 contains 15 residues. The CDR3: CASSLIREGTDTQYF. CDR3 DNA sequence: TGCGCCAGCAGCTTGATCCGGGAGGGCACAGATACGCAGTATTTT.

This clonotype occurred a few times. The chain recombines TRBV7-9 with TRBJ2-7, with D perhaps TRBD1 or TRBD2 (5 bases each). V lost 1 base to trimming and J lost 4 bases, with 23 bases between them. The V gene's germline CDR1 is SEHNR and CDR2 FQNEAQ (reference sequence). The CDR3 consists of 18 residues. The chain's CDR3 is CASSLEGSRGKQSYEQYF. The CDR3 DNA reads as TGTGCCAGCAGCTTAGAGGGGTCCCGAGGGAAGCAAAGTTACGAGCAGTACTTC.

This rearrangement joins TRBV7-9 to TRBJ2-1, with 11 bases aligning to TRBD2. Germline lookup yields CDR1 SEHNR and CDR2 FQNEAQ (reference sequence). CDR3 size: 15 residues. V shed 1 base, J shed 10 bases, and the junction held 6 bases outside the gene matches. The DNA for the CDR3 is TGTGCCAGCAGCTTAGAAGTAGCGGGGGGGTCGGAGCAGTTCTTC. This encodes CASSLEVAGGSEQFF.